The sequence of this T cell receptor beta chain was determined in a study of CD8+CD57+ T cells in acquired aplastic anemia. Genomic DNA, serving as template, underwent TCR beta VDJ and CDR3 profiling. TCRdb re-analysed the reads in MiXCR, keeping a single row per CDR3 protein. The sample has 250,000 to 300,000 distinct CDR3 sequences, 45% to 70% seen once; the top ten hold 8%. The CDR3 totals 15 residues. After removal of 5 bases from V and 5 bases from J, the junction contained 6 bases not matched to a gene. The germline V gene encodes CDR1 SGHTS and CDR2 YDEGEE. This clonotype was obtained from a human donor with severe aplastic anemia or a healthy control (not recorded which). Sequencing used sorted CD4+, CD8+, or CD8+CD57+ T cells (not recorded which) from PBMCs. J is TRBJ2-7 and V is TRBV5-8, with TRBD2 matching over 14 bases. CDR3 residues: CASRDRLAGGNEQYF. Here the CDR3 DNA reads TGTGCCAGCAGGGACCGACTAGCGGGAGGGAACGAGCAGTACTTC.